This entry lists 7 T cell receptor beta chains sequenced from one sample in a study of T cells after yellow fever vaccination. Using its own MiXCR run on the 5' RACE reads, TCRdb lists one record per CDR3 protein. Of some 250,000 distinct CDR3 sequences in the sample, 6.9% were seen once. The starting material was CD4+ T cells sorted from PBMCs, obtained 15 days after the yellow fever booster vaccination. Receptors were obtained from a man aged 30 to 39 who received the YFV17D yellow fever vaccine.

This clonotype was recorded a few times. The V gene is TRBV5-6, the J gene TRBJ2-3, with 8 nucleotides matching TRBD2. The CDR3 extends over 16 amino acids. The V gene's germline CDR1 is SGHDT and CDR2 YYEEEE. With V trimmed by 5 bases and J by 5 bases, 13 bases remained unmatched. CDR3 coding DNA: TGTGCCAGCAGGGTGACAAGCTACGCGGGAGGAGATACGCAGTATTTT. Translating it yields CASRVTSYAGGDTQYF.

This clonotype was recorded a few times. The chain is built from TRBV20-1 and TRBJ2-1, with D possibly being TRBD1 (5 bases). Germline V gives CDR1 DFQATT, CDR2 SNEGSKA (reference sequence). The CDR3 spans 15 residues. Trimming stripped 4 bases from V and 3 bases from J, with 16 bases between. The DNA of the CDR3 is TGCAGTGCTATAAGACAGCCCTTGGACTACAATGAGCAGTTCTTC. Translating it yields CSAIRQPLDYNEQFF.

This clonotype was seen at least ten times. This sequence joins TRBV20-1 and TRBJ2-5, with D perhaps TRBD1 (6 bases). The CDR3 consists of 12 residues. Germline V gene data show CDR1 as DFQATT and CDR2 as SNEGSKA (reference sequence). V lost 4 bases, J lost 7 bases, and 13 bases lay in between. This chain's CDR3 is CSATDRFGTQYF. The CDR3 DNA follows: TGCAGTGCTACCGACAGGTTCGGGACCCAGTACTTC.

The V call is TRBV11-2, the J call TRBJ2-7; 14 bases line up with TRBD2. The length of the CDR3 is 21 residues. Germline CDR1 SGHAT, CDR2 FQNNGV. Losses at the gene ends were 2 bases for V and 2 bases for J; bases not matched to a gene: 17. DNA of the CDR3: TGTGCCAGCAGCTTATGGGGCAGGGACGGGACTAGCGGGAGACTTCCCTACGAGCAGTACTTC. Translated, it gives CASSLWGRDGTSGRLPYEQYF.

A word on this clonotype: One end of the junction does not line up with germline, which may come from a read error. This rearrangement joins TRBV29-1 to TRBJ2-5; unclear D gene. This CDR3 spans 16 amino acids. Looked up from germline, CDR1 is SQVTM and CDR2 is ANQGSEA. The CDR3 DNA reads TGCAGCTTTGAGAGAACCTGGGGTAGGAGCCAAGAGACCCAGTACTTC. Translation: CSFERTWGRSQETQYF.

This clonotype was detected many times. This sequence joins TRBV5-1 and TRBJ1-4; D is possibly TRBD1 (5 bases). The CDR3 has 15 residues. The germline V gene has CDR1 SGHRS and CDR2 YFSETQ. V was cut by 3 bases and J by 5 bases, with 14 bases left in between. In nucleotides, the CDR3 is TGCGCCAGCAGCTCGGAAGGGACGGCAAATGAAAAACTGTTTTTT. Its translation is CASSSEGTANEKLFF. Looking up the rest from reference TRBV5-1 and TRBJ1-4 gives the full variable domain: KAGVTQTPRYLIKTRGQQVTLSCSPISGHRSVSWYQQTPGQGLQFLFEYFSETQRNKGNFPGRFSGRQFSNSRSEMNVSTLELGDSALYLCASSSEGTANEKLFFGSGTQLSVL.

V usage is TRBV20-1 and J usage is TRBJ2-1, with D maybe TRBD1 (6 bases). Between the trimmed V and J ends, which lost 5 bases and 7 bases, there was a span of 15 bases. This CDR3 has 13 amino acids. Per germline, CDR1 DFQATT and CDR2 SNEGSKA (reference sequence). The CDR3 bases are TGCAGTGCTCTGGACAGCCAGAGTAATGAGCAGTTCTTC. Translating it yields CSALDSQSNEQFF.